Here is one TCR beta chain with its context. As originally analysed: Amplification with reference gene primers provided the estimates of nucleated cell counts. Assay: immunoSEQ multiplex PCR; the TCRdb copy retains only in-frame clones and omits some. That table furnishes V, J and clone size, whereas the DNA furnished D and trimming. The table shows some 190,000 clones, with 70% to 85% occurring only once. The data derive from a study of blood T cell repertoires in COVID-19. There are 13 residues in the CDR3. V lost 5 bases, J lost 11 bases, and 11 bases stayed unmatched. CDR1 is SGHAT, CDR2 FQNNGV, per germline.

Source material: PBMCs or T cells enriched from blood (not recorded which). This receptor was obtained from a woman younger than 45 who had recovered from COVID-19. The chain uses TRBV11-2 and TRBJ2-5; TRBD2 matches 7 bases. The CDR3 loop is CASSPSGGAPQYF. The CDR3 DNA sequence: TGTGCCAGCAGCCCCTCGGGGGGTGCCCCTCAGTACTTC.